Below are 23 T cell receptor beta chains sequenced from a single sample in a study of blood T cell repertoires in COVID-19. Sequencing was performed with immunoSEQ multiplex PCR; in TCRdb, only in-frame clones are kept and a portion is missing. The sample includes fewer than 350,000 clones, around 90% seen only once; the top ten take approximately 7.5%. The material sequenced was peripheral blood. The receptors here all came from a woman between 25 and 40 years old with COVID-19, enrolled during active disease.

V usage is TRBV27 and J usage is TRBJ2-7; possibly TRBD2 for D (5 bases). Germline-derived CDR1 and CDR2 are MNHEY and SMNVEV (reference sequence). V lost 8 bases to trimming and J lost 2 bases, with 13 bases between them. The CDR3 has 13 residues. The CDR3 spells CASHPSGAYEQYF. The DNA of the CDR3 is TGTGCCAGCCACCCCAGCGGAGCCTACGAGCAGTACTTC.

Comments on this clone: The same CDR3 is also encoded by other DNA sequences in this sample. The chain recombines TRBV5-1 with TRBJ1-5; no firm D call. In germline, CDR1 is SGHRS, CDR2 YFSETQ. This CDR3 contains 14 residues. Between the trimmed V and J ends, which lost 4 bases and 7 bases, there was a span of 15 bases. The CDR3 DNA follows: TGCGCCAGCAGCCCCCGGACGGGAGAACAGCCCCAGCATTTT. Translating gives CASSPRTGEQPQHF.

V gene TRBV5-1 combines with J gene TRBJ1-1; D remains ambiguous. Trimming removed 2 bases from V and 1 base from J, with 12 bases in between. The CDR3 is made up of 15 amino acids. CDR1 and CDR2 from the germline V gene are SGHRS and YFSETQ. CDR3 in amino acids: CASSFSRLGNTEAFF. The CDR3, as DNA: TGCGCCAGCAGCTTTTCCCGACTGGGGAACACTGAAGCTTTCTTT. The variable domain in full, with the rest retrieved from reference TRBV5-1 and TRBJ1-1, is KAGVTQTPRYLIKTRGQQVTLSCSPISGHRSVSWYQQTPGQGLQFLFEYFSETQRNKGNFPGRFSGRQFSNSRSEMNVSTLELGDSALYLCASSFSRLGNTEAFFGQGTRLTVV.

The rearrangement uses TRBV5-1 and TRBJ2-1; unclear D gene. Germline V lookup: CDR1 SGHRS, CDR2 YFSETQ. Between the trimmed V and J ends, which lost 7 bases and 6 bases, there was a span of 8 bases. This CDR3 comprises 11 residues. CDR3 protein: CASFSSNEQFF. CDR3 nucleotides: TGCGCCAGCTTTTCCAGCAATGAGCAGTTCTTC.

The CDR3 region has the DNA TGTGCCAGCAGCTCCCCGTGGGCTGACGGCTACGAGCAGTACTTC. Translation gives CASSSPWADGYEQYF. V is TRBV7-2 and J is TRBJ2-7; D unclear. V was clipped by 4 bases and J by 3 bases, with 16 bases between them. The CDR3 is 15 residues long. The germline gives CDR1 SGHTA, CDR2 FQGNSA. Full variable domain (outside the CDR3, taken from reference TRBV7-2 and TRBJ2-7): GAGVSQSPSNKVTEKGKDVELRCDPISGHTALYWYRQSLGQGLEFLIYFQGNSAPDKSGLPSDRFSAERTGGSVSTLTIQRTQQEDSAVYLCASSSPWADGYEQYFGPGTRLTVT.

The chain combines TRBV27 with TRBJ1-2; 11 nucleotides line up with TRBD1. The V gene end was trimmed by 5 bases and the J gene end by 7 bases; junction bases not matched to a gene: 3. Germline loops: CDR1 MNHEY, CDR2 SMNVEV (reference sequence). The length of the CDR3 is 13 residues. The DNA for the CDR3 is TGTGCCAGCAGTCCCGGGACAGGGGGTGGCTACACCTTC. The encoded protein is CASSPGTGGGYTF.

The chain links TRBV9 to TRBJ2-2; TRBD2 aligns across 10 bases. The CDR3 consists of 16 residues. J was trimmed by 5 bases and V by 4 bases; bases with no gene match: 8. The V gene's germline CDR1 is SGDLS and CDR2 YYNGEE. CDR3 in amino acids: CASSPLLAGETGELFF. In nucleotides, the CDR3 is TGTGCCAGCAGCCCCCTCCTAGCGGGAGAGACCGGGGAGCTGTTTTTT.

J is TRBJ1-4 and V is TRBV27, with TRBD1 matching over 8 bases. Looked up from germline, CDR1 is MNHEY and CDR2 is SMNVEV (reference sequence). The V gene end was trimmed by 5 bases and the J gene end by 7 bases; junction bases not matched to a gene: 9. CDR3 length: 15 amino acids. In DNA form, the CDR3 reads TGTGCCAGCAGTCCAACGACAGGGGCGTTTGAAAAACTGTTTTTT. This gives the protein CASSPTTGAFEKLFF.

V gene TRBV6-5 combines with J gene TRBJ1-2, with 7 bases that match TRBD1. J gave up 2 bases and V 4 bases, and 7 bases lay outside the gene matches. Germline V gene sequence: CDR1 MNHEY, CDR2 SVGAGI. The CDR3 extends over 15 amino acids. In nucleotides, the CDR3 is TGTGCCAGCAGTTCTACCCGGGACAGAAACTATGGCTACACCTTC. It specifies CASSSTRDRNYGYTF.

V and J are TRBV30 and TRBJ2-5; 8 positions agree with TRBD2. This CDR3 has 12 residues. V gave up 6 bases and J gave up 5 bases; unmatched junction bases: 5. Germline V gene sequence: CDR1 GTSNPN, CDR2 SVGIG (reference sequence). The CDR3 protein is CACTGGVETQYF. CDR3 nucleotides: TGTGCCTGCACGGGGGGGGTTGAGACCCAGTACTTC.

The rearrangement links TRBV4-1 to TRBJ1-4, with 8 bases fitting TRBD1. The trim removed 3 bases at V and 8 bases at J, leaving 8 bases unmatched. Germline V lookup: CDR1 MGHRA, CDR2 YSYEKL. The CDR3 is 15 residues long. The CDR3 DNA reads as TGCGCCAGCAGCCACTTGACAGGGGAATTGGAAAAACTGTTTTTT. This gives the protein CASSHLTGELEKLFF.

CDR3 sequence reads: CASELGRYQETQYF. The CDR3, as DNA: TGTGCCAGTGAATTGGGGAGGTACCAAGAGACCCAGTACTTC. This chain connects TRBV6-6 to TRBJ2-5; D might be TRBD2 (6 bases). The CDR3 consists of 14 residues. Trimming took 9 bases from V and 0 from J, leaving 14 bases between them. In germline, CDR1 is MNHNY, CDR2 SVGAGI (reference sequence).

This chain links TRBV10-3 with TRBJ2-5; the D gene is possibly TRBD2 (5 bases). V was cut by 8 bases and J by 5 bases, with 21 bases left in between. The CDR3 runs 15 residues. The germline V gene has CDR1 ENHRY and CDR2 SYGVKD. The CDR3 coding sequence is TGTGCCATCCGGGCGGGCTACGGAAGCGGCGAGACCCAGTACTTC. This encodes CAIRAGYGSGETQYF.

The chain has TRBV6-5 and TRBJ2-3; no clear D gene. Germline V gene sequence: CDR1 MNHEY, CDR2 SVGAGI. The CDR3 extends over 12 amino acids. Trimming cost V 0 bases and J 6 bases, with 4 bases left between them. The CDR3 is CASSYSGDTQYF. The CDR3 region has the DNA TGTGCCAGCAGTTACTCCGGGGATACGCAGTATTTT.

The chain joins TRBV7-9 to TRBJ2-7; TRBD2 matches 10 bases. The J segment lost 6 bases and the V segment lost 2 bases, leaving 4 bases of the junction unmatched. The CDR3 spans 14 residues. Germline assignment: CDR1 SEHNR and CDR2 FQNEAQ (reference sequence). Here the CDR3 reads CASSLLAGVGEQYF. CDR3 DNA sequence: TGTGCCAGCAGCTTACTAGCGGGAGTTGGCGAGCAGTACTTC.

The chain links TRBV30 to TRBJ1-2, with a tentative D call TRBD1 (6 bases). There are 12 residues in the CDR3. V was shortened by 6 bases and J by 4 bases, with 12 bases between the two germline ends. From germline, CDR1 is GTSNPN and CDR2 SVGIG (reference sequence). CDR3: CACMTGLYGYTF. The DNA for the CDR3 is TGTGCCTGTATGACAGGTCTCTATGGCTACACCTTC.

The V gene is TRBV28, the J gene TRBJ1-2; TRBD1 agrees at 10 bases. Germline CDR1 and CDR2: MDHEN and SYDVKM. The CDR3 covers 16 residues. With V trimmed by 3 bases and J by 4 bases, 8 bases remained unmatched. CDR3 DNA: TGTGCCAGCAGTTTTGGACAGGGGGTTTTTCTCTATGGCTACACCTTC. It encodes CASSFGQGVFLYGYTF.

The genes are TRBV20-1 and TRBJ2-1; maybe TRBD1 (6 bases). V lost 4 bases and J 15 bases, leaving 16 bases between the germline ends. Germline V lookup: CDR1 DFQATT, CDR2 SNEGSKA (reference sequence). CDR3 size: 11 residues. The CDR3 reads CSANRQEDAFF. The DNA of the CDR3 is TGCAGTGCTAACCGACAGGAAGATGCGTTCTTC.

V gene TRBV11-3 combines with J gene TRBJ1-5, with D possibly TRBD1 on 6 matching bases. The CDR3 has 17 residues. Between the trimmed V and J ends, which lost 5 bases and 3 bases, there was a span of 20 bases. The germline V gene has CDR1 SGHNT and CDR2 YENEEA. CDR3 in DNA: TGTGCCAGCAGCGGCCGCGGGGGGGCGCCCCCCAATCAGCCCCAGCATTTT. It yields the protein CASSGRGGAPPNQPQHF.

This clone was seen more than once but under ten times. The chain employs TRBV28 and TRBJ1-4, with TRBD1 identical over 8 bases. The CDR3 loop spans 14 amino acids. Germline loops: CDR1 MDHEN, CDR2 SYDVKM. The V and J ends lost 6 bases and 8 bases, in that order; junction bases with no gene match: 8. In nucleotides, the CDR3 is TGTGCCAGCAGACAGGACAGGGAAGACGAAAAACTGTTTTTT. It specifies CASRQDREDEKLFF.

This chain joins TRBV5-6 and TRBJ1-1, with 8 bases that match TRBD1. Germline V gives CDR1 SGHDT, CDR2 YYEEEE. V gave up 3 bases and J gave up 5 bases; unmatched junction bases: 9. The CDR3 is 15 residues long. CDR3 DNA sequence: TGTGCCAGCAGCTCCCTGACAGGGGCGATTACTGAAGCTTTCTTT. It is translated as CASSSLTGAITEAFF.

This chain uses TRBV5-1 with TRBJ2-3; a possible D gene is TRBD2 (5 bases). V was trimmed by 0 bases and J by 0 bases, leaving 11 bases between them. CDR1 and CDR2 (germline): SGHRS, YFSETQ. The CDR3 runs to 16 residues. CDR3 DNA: TGCGCCAGCAGCTTGGCCGGGGATCCTAGCACAGATACGCAGTATTTT. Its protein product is CASSLAGDPSTDTQYF.

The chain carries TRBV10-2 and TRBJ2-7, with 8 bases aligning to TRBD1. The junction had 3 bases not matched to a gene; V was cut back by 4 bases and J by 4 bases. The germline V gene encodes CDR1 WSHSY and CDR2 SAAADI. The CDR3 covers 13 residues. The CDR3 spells CASSVGQGYEQYF. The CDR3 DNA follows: TGCGCCAGCAGTGTCGGACAGGGATACGAGCAGTACTTC.